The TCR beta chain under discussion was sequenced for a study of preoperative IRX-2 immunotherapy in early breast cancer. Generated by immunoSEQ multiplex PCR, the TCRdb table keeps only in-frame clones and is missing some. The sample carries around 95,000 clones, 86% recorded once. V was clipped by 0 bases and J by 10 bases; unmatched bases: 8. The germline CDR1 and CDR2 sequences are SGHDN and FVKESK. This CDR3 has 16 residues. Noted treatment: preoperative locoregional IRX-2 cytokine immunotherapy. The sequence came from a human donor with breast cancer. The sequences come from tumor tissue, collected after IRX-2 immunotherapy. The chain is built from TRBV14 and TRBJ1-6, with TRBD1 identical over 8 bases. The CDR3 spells CASSQEGAGGGSPLHF. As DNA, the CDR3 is TGTGCCAGCAGCCAAGAAGGGGCAGGGGGCGGATCACCCCTCCACTTT.